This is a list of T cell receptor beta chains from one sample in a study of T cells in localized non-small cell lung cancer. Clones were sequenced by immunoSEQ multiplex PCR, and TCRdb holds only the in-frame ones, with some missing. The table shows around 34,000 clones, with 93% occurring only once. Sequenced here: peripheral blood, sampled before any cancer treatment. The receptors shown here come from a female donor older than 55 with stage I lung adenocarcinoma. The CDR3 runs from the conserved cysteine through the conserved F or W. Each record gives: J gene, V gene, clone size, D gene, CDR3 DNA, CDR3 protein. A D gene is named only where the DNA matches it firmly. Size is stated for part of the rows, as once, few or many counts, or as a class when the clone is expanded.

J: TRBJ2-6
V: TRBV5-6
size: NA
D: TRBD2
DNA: TGTGCCAGCAGCCCCGGGACTAGCGCCTTCTCTGGGGCCAACGTCCTGACTTTC
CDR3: CASSPGTSAFSGANVLTF

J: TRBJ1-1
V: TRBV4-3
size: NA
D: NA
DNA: TGCGCCAGCAGCCAAGATTGGGCAAACCTTCAAGCTTTCTTT
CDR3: CASSQDWANLQAFF

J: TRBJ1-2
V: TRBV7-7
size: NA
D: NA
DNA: TGTGCCAGCAGCTTACAGGCAGTCTATGGCTACACCTTC
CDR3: CASSLQAVYGYTF

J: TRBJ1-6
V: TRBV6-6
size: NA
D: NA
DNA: TGTGCCAGTACGACAGGCGCCTTCTCCTATAATTCACCCCTCCACTTT
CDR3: CASTTGAFSYNSPLHF

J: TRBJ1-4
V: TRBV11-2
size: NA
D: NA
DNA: TGTGCCAGCAGCTCAGGACAAGTCAGAAATGAAAAACTGTTTTTT
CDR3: CASSSGQVRNEKLFF

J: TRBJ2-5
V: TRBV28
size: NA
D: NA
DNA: TGTGCCAGCAGTTTTCAGGGGGGCCCCCAGGAGACCCAGTACTTC
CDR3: CASSFQGGPQETQYF

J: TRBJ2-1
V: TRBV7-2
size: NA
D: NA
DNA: TGTGCCAGCAGCTTCGGGACTCACAATGAGCAGTTCTTC
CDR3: CASSFGTHNEQFF

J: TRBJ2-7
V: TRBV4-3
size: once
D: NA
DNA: TGCGCCAGCAGCCAAGAATGGGGTGGCTACGAGCAGTACTTC
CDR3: CASSQEWGGYEQYF

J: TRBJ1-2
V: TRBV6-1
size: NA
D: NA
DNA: TGTGCCAGCAACGGACAGTTCTATGGCTACACCTTC
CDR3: CASNGQFYGYTF

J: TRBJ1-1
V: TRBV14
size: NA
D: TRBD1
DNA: TGTGCCAGCAGCCCCCGGACAGGGTGGGAGACTGAAGCTTTCTTT
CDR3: CASSPRTGWETEAFF

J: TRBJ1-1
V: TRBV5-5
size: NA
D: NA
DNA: TGTGCCAGCAGCTTTAGAGCGGGAGCCCAAAACACTGAAGCTTTCTTT
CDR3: CASSFRAGAQNTEAFF

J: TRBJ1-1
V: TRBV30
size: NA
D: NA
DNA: TGTGCCTGGAGTGTATGGAACACTGAAGCTTTCTTT
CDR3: CAWSVWNTEAFF

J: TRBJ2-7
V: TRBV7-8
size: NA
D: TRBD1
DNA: TGTGCCAGCAGCTTAGTCGTGGACAGGGCCTACGAGCAGTACTTC
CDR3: CASSLVVDRAYEQYF

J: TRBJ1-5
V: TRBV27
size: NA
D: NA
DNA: TGTGCCAGCAGTTTAGTAGGGAGGTATAGCAATCAGCCCCAGCATTTT
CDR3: CASSLVGRYSNQPQHF

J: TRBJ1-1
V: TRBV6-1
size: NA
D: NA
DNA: TGTGCCAGCAGTGTTAGGTTGAACACTGAAGCTTTCTTT
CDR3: CASSVRLNTEAFF

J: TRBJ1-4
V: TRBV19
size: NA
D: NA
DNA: TGTGCCAGTAAGAGGGGTCCGGTGTTTGAAAAACTGTTTTTT
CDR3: CASKRGPVFEKLFF

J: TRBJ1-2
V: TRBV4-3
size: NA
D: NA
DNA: TGCGCCAGCAGCCAAGATAGGGGCAGGGGTGGTGGCTATGGCTACACCTTC
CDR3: CASSQDRGRGGGYGYTF

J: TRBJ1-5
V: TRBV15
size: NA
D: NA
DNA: TGTGCCACCAGCAGGAGGGGGGGTGCATCCCTCTATCAGCCCCAGCATTTT
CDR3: CATSRRGGASLYQPQHF

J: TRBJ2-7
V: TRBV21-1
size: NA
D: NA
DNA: TGTGCCAGCAGCAAAGGGACAGACATCTCCTACGAGCAGTACTTC
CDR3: CASSKGTDISYEQYF

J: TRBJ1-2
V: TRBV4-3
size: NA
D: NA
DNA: TGCGCCAGCAGCCAAGACGTCAGGGCCGACTGGTATGGCTACACCTTC
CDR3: CASSQDVRADWYGYTF

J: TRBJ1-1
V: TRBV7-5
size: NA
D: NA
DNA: TGTGCCAGAAGCTTAGGCAGGGGCACTGAAGCTTTCTTT
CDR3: CARSLGRGTEAFF

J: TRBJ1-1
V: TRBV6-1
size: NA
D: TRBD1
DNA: TGTGCCAGCCGACAGGGGGCGTTCACTGAAGCTTTCTTT
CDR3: CASRQGAFTEAFF

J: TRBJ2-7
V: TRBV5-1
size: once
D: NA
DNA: TGCGCCAGCAGTGACCAGGGGGGCAGGTACGAGCAGTACTTC
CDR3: CASSDQGGRYEQYF

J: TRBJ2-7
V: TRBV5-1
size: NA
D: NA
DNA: TGCGCCAGTCGCCTACAGGTACTGTCCTACGAGCAGTACTTC
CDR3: CASRLQVLSYEQYF

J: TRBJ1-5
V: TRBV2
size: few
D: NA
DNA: TGTGCCAGCAGTGACGGCGGCAGGGAGAGCAATCAGCCCCAGCATTTT
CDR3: CASSDGGRESNQPQHF

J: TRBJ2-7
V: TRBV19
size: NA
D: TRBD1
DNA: TGTGCCAGTAGTTCCGGGACAGCCTACGAGCAGTACTTC
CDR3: CASSSGTAYEQYF

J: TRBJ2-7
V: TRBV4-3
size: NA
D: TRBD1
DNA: TGCGCCAGCAGCCAAGAGGGACAGGGCAGGTACGAGCAGTACTTC
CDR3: CASSQEGQGRYEQYF

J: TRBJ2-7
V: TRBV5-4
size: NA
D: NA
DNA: TGTGCCAGCAGCTTACGGAGCTCCTACGAGCAGTACTTC
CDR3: CASSLRSSYEQYF

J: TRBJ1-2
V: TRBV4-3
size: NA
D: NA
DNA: TGCGCCAGCAGCCAGGGCAGGGTAGGAGGGGGCTACACCTTC
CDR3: CASSQGRVGGGYTF

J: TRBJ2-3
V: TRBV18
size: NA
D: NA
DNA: TGTGCCAGCTCGATGGACCGAGATACGCAGTATTTT
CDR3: CASSMDRDTQYF

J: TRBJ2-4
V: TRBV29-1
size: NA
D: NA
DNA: TGCAGCGCCGGGAACGGACTAGCCAAAAACATTCAGTACTTC
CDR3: CSAGNGLAKNIQYF

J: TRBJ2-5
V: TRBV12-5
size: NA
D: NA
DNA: TGTGCTAGTGGCCCGTCGGGACCATTAGGGACCCAGTACTTC
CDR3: CASGPSGPLGTQYF

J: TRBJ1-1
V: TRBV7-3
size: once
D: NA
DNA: TGTGCCAGCAGCTTACCCGGATCCACTGAAGCTTTCTTT
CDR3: CASSLPGSTEAFF

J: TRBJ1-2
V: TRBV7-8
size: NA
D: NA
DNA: TGTGCCAGCAGCTTAGCACTACAGGTCTCAGGGACCTTC
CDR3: CASSLALQVSGTF

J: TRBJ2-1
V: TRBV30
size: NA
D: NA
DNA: TGTGCCTGGAGTGTACTCTTTACCAGGGGCAATGAGCAGTTCTTC
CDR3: CAWSVLFTRGNEQFF

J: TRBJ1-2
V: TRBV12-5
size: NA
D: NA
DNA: TGTGCTAGTGGTTTGGTCTTAGGCTCTGGCTACACCTTC
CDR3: CASGLVLGSGYTF

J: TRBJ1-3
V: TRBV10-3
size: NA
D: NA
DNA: TGTGCCATCAGTGAGGGATTGCCCTCTGGAAACACCATATATTTT
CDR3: CAISEGLPSGNTIYF

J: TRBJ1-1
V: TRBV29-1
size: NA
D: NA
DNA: TGCAGCGTTATATCAGGGGATTGGACTGAAGCTTTCTTT
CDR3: CSVISGDWTEAFF

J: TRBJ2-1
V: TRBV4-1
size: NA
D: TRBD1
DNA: TGCGCCAGCAGCCAAGCGGACAGGTACAATGAGCAGTTCTTC
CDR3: CASSQADRYNEQFF

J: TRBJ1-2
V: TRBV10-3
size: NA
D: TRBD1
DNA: TGTGCCATCAGAGGACAGGACAAAGGGTATGGCTACACCTTC
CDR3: CAIRGQDKGYGYTF

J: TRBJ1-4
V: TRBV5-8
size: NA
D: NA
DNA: TGTGCCAGCAGGATGAACAGTCATCTAACTAATGAAAAACTGTTTTTT
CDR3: CASRMNSHLTNEKLFF

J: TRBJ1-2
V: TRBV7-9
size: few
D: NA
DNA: TGTGCCAGCAGCTTAGTGCTCCGGGGGTACACCTTC
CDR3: CASSLVLRGYTF

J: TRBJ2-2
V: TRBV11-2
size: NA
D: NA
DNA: TGTGCCAGCAGCTTTCTCCCGGGTGGCACCGGGGAGCTGTTTTTT
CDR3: CASSFLPGGTGELFF

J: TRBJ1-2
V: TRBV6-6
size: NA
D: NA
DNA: TGTGCCAGCAGTTACTCGCCGTACGGTAGTGGCTACACCTTC
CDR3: CASSYSPYGSGYTF

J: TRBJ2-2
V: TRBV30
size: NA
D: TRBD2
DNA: TGTGCCTGGAGTGGACTAGCGGGGGCAGGCGGGGAGCTGTTTTTT
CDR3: CAWSGLAGAGGELFF

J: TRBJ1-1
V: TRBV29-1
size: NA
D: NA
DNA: TGCAGCGTTCAGGGGTTCAACACTGAAGCTTTCTTT
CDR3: CSVQGFNTEAFF